The rows below give T cell receptor beta chains drawn from one sample of a study of blood T cell repertoires in COVID-19. Only in-frame clones appear in the TCRdb table, and some are missing; sequencing was by immunoSEQ multiplex PCR. The sample holds some 160,000 clones, around 89% seen once. Sample: PBMCs or T cells enriched from blood (not recorded which). These receptors all come from a woman aged 45-60 years who had recovered from COVID-19. Each CDR3 is given without its conserved first and last residue. Only some rows state a clone size, as once, few, many or a class for expanded clones.

abundance: NA; j_gene: TRBJ1-2; v_gene: TRBV6-1; CDR3aa: ASSENPGGSYGYT
abundance: once; j_gene: TRBJ2-3; v_gene: TRBV7-9; CDR3aa: ASSLAAGRWGTDTQY
abundance: NA; j_gene: TRBJ1-3; v_gene: TRBV5-1; CDR3aa: ASSLAQGSGNTIY
abundance: NA; j_gene: TRBJ1-5; v_gene: TRBV15; CDR3aa: ATSRVGDSNQPQH
abundance: NA; j_gene: TRBJ2-5; v_gene: TRBV3-1/TRBV3-2; CDR3aa: ASSQDRRDQETQY
abundance: NA; j_gene: TRBJ1-2; v_gene: TRBV6-5; CDR3aa: ASSYDGPEGDGYT
abundance: NA; j_gene: TRBJ2-3; v_gene: TRBV7-3; CDR3aa: ASSLRAASGADTQY
abundance: NA; j_gene: TRBJ2-7; v_gene: TRBV2; CDR3aa: ASSGGTVPYEQY
abundance: NA; j_gene: TRBJ2-7; v_gene: TRBV11-2; CDR3aa: ASSLVSDTSREQY
abundance: NA; j_gene: TRBJ2-7; v_gene: TRBV5-1; CDR3aa: ASSPGVREQY
abundance: once; j_gene: TRBJ1-2; v_gene: TRBV18; CDR3aa: ASSPADSRIGYT
abundance: NA; j_gene: TRBJ1-6; v_gene: TRBV30; CDR3aa: AWSKGGNSPLH
abundance: NA; j_gene: TRBJ1-1; v_gene: TRBV18; CDR3aa: ASSLSGTEAF
abundance: NA; j_gene: TRBJ1-3; v_gene: TRBV7-9; CDR3aa: ASSPPGDIY
abundance: NA; j_gene: TRBJ1-3; v_gene: TRBV27; CDR3aa: ASSLRGSSGNTIY
abundance: NA; j_gene: TRBJ1-3; v_gene: TRBV9; CDR3aa: ASSVPGGGNTIY
abundance: NA; j_gene: TRBJ1-1; v_gene: TRBV11-1; CDR3aa: ASSSGTGMNTEAF
abundance: NA; j_gene: TRBJ1-4; v_gene: TRBV9; CDR3aa: ASSPSDRTNEKLF
abundance: NA; j_gene: TRBJ1-1; v_gene: TRBV19; CDR3aa: ASSYGAFMNTEAF
abundance: NA; j_gene: TRBJ1-3; v_gene: TRBV4-2; CDR3aa: ASSQVGMGEEGNTIY
abundance: NA; j_gene: TRBJ2-5; v_gene: TRBV2; CDR3aa: ASSEAGVRGGLNGETQY
abundance: NA; j_gene: TRBJ2-7; v_gene: TRBV6-5; CDR3aa: ASSPLHAHEQY
abundance: NA; j_gene: TRBJ1-6; v_gene: TRBV5-4; CDR3aa: ASSLQGSYNSPLH
abundance: NA; j_gene: TRBJ1-4; v_gene: TRBV7-9; CDR3aa: ASSSPNDEKLF
abundance: once; j_gene: TRBJ2-1; v_gene: TRBV9; CDR3aa: ASSYGTPLYNEQF
abundance: NA; j_gene: TRBJ1-5; v_gene: TRBV19; CDR3aa: ASSVGHVIQPQH
abundance: NA; j_gene: TRBJ2-1; v_gene: TRBV7-2; CDR3aa: ASSVPWQGAGNEQF
abundance: once; j_gene: TRBJ1-1; v_gene: TRBV6-6; CDR3aa: ASSFLTGVGAF
abundance: NA; j_gene: TRBJ1-5; v_gene: TRBV6-2/TRBV6-3; CDR3aa: ASSYSRQSNQPQH
abundance: NA; j_gene: TRBJ1-1; v_gene: TRBV5-1; CDR3aa: ASSLSWAGGTEAF
abundance: NA; j_gene: TRBJ2-2; v_gene: TRBV13; CDR3aa: ASSLVAGGLTGELF
abundance: NA; j_gene: TRBJ1-5; v_gene: TRBV27; CDR3aa: ASSLSGSNQPQH
abundance: NA; j_gene: TRBJ2-1; v_gene: TRBV20-1; CDR3aa: SASSGDPYNEQF
abundance: NA; j_gene: TRBJ2-7; v_gene: TRBV30; CDR3aa: AWRGRAGGYEQY
abundance: NA; j_gene: TRBJ2-7; v_gene: TRBV6-5; CDR3aa: ASSYPTSGVIEQY
abundance: NA; j_gene: TRBJ2-1; v_gene: TRBV7-2; CDR3aa: ASSPGLAWDEQF
abundance: NA; j_gene: TRBJ1-5; v_gene: TRBV19; CDR3aa: ASSIRDSFNQPQH
abundance: once; j_gene: TRBJ2-7; v_gene: TRBV7-6; CDR3aa: ASSLVGQGAKQYEQY
abundance: NA; j_gene: TRBJ1-1; v_gene: TRBV11-3; CDR3aa: ASSPRSGGTEAF
abundance: NA; j_gene: TRBJ2-1; v_gene: TRBV6-4; CDR3aa: ASSEMRGGTNEQF
abundance: NA; j_gene: TRBJ2-3; v_gene: TRBV9; CDR3aa: ASSVEGLGGISHQSTDTQY
abundance: NA; j_gene: TRBJ1-1; v_gene: TRBV19; CDR3aa: ASSIQGAANTEAF
abundance: NA; j_gene: TRBJ2-3; v_gene: TRBV10-3; CDR3aa: AISGTTDTQY
abundance: NA; j_gene: TRBJ1-3; v_gene: TRBV7-6; CDR3aa: ASSRRGTGKSGVSGNTIY
abundance: NA; j_gene: TRBJ1-4; v_gene: TRBV6-2/TRBV6-3; CDR3aa: ASSFRFRDRGDEKLF
abundance: NA; j_gene: TRBJ1-2; v_gene: TRBV4-2; CDR3aa: ASSHDRGEFNYGYT
abundance: NA; j_gene: TRBJ1-2; v_gene: TRBV11-3; CDR3aa: ASSKTPQGDYGYT
abundance: NA; j_gene: TRBJ2-1; v_gene: TRBV15; CDR3aa: ATGSRGTNEQF
abundance: NA; j_gene: TRBJ1-2; v_gene: TRBV10-3; CDR3aa: AISTWGGGYT